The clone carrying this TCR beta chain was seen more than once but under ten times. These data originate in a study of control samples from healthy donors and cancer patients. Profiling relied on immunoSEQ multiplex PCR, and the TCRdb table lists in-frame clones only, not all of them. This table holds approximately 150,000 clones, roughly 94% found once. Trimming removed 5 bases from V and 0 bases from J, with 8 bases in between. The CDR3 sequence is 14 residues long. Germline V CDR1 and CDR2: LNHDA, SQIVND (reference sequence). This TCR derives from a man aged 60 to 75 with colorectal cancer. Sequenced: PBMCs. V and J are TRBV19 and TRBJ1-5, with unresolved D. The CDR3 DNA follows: TGTGCCAGTAGTCGGTTTTATAGCAATCAGCCCCAGCATTTT. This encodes CASSRFYSNQPQHF.